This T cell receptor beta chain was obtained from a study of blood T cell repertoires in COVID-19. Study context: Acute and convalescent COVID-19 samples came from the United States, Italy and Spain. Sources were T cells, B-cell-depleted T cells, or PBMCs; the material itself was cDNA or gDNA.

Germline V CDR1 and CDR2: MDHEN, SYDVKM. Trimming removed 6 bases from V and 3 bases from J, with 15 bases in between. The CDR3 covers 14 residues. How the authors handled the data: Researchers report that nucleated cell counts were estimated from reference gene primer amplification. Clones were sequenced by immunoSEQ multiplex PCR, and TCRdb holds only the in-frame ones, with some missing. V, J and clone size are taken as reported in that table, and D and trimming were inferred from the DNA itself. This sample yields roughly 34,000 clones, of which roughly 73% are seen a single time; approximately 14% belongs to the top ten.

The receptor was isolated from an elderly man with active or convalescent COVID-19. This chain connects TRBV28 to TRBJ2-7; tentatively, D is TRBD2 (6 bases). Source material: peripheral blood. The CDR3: CASSTRLVHYEQYF. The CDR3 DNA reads TGTGCCAGCAGCACAAGACTAGTTCACTACGAGCAGTACTTC.